Included here is one T cell receptor (beta chain) sequence, with context. Sample-barcoded 5' priming and a J-beta primer mix drove a second PCR of roughly 6 to 12 cycles. One entry per CDR3 protein results from TCRdb running MiXCR on the 5' RACE reads. The repertoire holds 1.5 million to 1.9 million distinct CDR3 sequences, under 55% seen once, with about 3.8% in the top ten. The data are from a study of blood T cells in healthy people across ages. The CDR3 spans 14 residues. V was cut by 2 bases and J by 10 bases, with 15 bases left in between. Sequencing was performed on blood. The V call is TRBV12-3 or TRBV12-4, the J call TRBJ2-1; D remains unclear. The origin of this receptor is a woman younger than 35 in good health. The CDR3 loop is CASSLCLDGCEQFF. DNA of the CDR3: TGTGCCAGCAGTTTATGTCTGGACGGTTGCGAGCAGTTCTTC.